A selection of T cell receptor beta chains follows, all from one sample in a study of blood T cell repertoires in COVID-19. TCRdb's table, derived via immunoSEQ multiplex PCR, lists solely in-frame clones and lacks some. The table shows more than 300,000 clones, with under 95% occurring only once. Sequencing input: PBMCs or T cells enriched from blood (not recorded which). These receptors were collected from a woman in her 30s who had recovered from COVID-19. Both conserved end residues are part of each CDR3. The D gene is left open where the match is weak.

>TRBV6-5|TRBJ2-7|NA
CASSSPVSYEQYF
>TRBV2|TRBJ2-7|NA
CASNRESSYEQYF
>TRBV28|TRBJ1-5|NA
CASSPPANSNQPQHF
>TRBV5-4|TRBJ1-2|NA
CASSLQAEVYGYTF
>TRBV28|TRBJ1-1|TRBD1
CASSPPGQGVTEAFF
>TRBV6-2/TRBV6-3|TRBJ2-7|TRBD2
CASSYSLVAGSSYEQYF
>TRBV6-4|TRBJ2-1|NA
CASSDRASSYNEQFF
>TRBV6-2/TRBV6-3|TRBJ1-5|NA
CASSLTGGYSNQPQHF
>TRBV9|TRBJ2-2|NA
CASTTVGASTGELFF
>TRBV5-4|TRBJ1-2|NA
CASSLGGGVNYGYTF
>TRBV12-3/TRBV12-4|TRBJ1-5|NA
CASSSGSNQPQHF
>TRBV10-3|TRBJ1-1|NA
CAISESIQGGTEAFF
>TRBV18|TRBJ2-7|TRBD2
CASSTRDSGGSSYEQYF
>TRBV7-2|TRBJ2-7|NA
CASSLAGGGPAYEQYF
>TRBV9|TRBJ2-2|NA
CASRGPGELFF
>TRBV14|TRBJ2-7|TRBD2
CASSQGLAGVEWYEQYF
>TRBV28|TRBJ1-1|NA
CASSFPGWAFF
>TRBV4-1|TRBJ2-7|TRBD1
CASSDRTGGGEQYF
>TRBV28|TRBJ2-7|TRBD1
CASSLGTVRSYEQYF
>TRBV28|TRBJ1-2|TRBD1
CASSPGQNYGYTF
>TRBV11-2|TRBJ1-4|NA
CASSSDSPNELFF
>TRBV28|TRBJ1-2|NA
CASSLLPSGYDGYTF
>TRBV11-2|TRBJ2-1|NA
CASSLASHEQFF
>TRBV6-6|TRBJ1-4|NA
CASRGGASTNEKLFF
>TRBV7-9|TRBJ2-5|TRBD2
CASNLGGGALQETQYF
>TRBV12-3/TRBV12-4|TRBJ1-2|TRBD1
CASRLSYRGGYTF
>TRBV27|TRBJ2-2|TRBD1
CASSSTGGRVGELFF
>TRBV19|TRBJ2-1|NA
CASNGWRDGYNEQFF